One sample yielded the 29 T cell receptor beta chains listed below, sequenced in a study of cytomegalovirus exposure and HLA in healthy donors. The PCR employed 60 Vbeta primers together with 13 Jbeta primers. The method was immunoSEQ multiplex PCR; TCRdb's version includes in-frame clones alone and lacks a portion of them. The sample includes about 150,000 clones, about 85% of them seen just once. Material: PBMCs. These receptors originate from a human donor in good health.

V is TRBV30 and J is TRBJ1-3; the match to TRBD1 covers 7 bases. Per germline, CDR1 GTSNPN and CDR2 SVGIG (reference sequence). The ends lost 1 base at V and 1 base at J; junction bases unmatched: 4. The length of the CDR3 is 15 residues. CDR3 residues: CAWSGVTGSGNTIYF. The CDR3 DNA follows: TGTGCCTGGAGTGGAGTGACAGGGTCTGGAAACACCATATATTTT.

The chain has TRBV13 and TRBJ2-1; D perhaps matches TRBD2 (7 bases). Germline V gene sequence: CDR1 PRHDT, CDR2 FYEKMQ (reference sequence). CDR3 length: 15 residues. V was clipped by 1 base and J by 2 bases, with 9 bases between them. In DNA form, the CDR3 reads TGTGCCAGCAGCTTAGCGGGGGGCCCCTACAATGAGCAGTTCTTC. Translation: CASSLAGGPYNEQFF.

The chain links TRBV27 to TRBJ1-3, with TRBD1 matching 7 bases. Trimming removed 6 bases from V and 0 bases from J; junction bases left unmatched: 17. Looked up from germline, CDR1 is MNHEY and CDR2 is SMNVEV (reference sequence). CDR3 length equals 19 residues. The DNA of the CDR3 is TGTGCCAGCAGCAACATCACCAGGGGGTTTAAACCCTCTGGAAACACCATATATTTT. Translation gives CASSNITRGFKPSGNTIYF.

This chain connects TRBV4-1 to TRBJ2-7, with D possibly TRBD1 on 6 matching bases. The V end was cut by 1 base, the J end by 1 base, with 8 bases between. CDR1 and CDR2 (germline): MGHRA, YSYEKL. This CDR3 spans 14 amino acids. In nucleotides, the CDR3 is TGCGCCAGCAGCCAAGTAAGGGGGTCCTACGAGCAGTACTTC. Translating gives CASSQVRGSYEQYF.

As to this clone: The same CDR3 can be traced to other DNA sequences in this sample. CDR3 bases: TGTGCCAGCAGCCAAGACAGAAACTATGGCTACACCTTC. Its translation: CASSQDRNYGYTF. The chain joins TRBV14 to TRBJ1-2; D is uncertain. Trimming left V 0 bases short and J 2 bases short, with 4 bases between. This CDR3 is 13 amino acids long. The germline V gene encodes CDR1 SGHDN and CDR2 FVKESK.

V and J are TRBV11-2 and TRBJ1-2; D is possibly TRBD1 (6 bases). CDR3 length equals 14 residues. V was shortened by 7 bases and J by 4 bases, with 16 bases between the two germline ends. Germline V gives CDR1 SGHAT, CDR2 FQNNGV. The DNA for the CDR3 is TGTGCCAGCACCAAAGGGGGTCCGTCCTATGGCTACACCTTC. Translation gives CASTKGGPSYGYTF.

This clone was seen only once. J is TRBJ2-2 and V is TRBV13, with 7 positions matching TRBD1. After removal of 5 bases from V and 1 base from J, the junction contained 4 bases not matched to a gene. The CDR3 has 15 amino acids. Germline values: CDR1 PRHDT, CDR2 FYEKMQ (reference sequence). This CDR3 is CASSMAGGNTGELFF. The CDR3 DNA is TGTGCCAGCAGCATGGCAGGGGGGAACACCGGGGAGCTGTTTTTT.

V is TRBV7-2 and J is TRBJ2-7, with no clear D. CDR1 is SGHTA and CDR2 is FQGNSA in the germline V gene. Trimming stripped 1 base from V and 0 bases from J, with 10 bases between. The CDR3 extends over 15 amino acids. The CDR3 loop reads CASSLVRSGSYEQYF. CDR3 in DNA: TGTGCCAGCAGCTTAGTGCGATCCGGCTCCTACGAGCAGTACTTC.

The chain uses TRBV20-1 and TRBJ1-5; tentatively, D is TRBD1 (5 bases). Trimming stripped 6 bases from V and 5 bases from J, with 8 bases between. Germline CDR1 and CDR2: DFQATT and SNEGSKA (reference sequence). The CDR3 is 11 amino acids. The CDR3 DNA reads TGCAGTGCCGGGGGGGATCAGCCCCAGCATTTT. This codes for CSAGGDQPQHF.

This clone was counted once. The V gene is TRBV19, the J gene TRBJ2-5; a possible D gene is TRBD2 (5 bases). The CDR3 has 13 amino acids. The V gene lost 4 bases and the J gene lost 4 bases, with 10 bases spanning the gap. Germline V CDR1 and CDR2: LNHDA, SQIVND (reference sequence). The CDR3 DNA is TGTGCCAGTAGTAGCGGGTGGGGAGAGACCCAGTACTTC. This codes for CASSSGWGETQYF.

The chain is built from TRBV7-9 and TRBJ2-7; D is possibly TRBD1 (6 bases). The CDR3 runs 17 residues. V lost 4 bases, J lost 4 bases, and 23 bases lay in between. In germline, CDR1 is SEHNR, CDR2 FQNEAQ (reference sequence). CDR3 residues: CASSSTDRTPSPYEQYF. CDR3 nucleotides: TGTGCCAGCAGCTCTACCGACAGGACGCCTTCTCCTTACGAGCAGTACTTC.

This chain uses TRBV5-3 with TRBJ2-7, with 7 bases matching TRBD2. TRBV5-3 is an ORF; its function is uncertain. The CDR3 is 18 residues long. J was trimmed by 4 bases and V by 2 bases; bases with no gene match: 18. The CDR3 loop is CARSFCGSSHQLSYEQYF. CDR3 nucleotide sequence: TGTGCCAGAAGCTTTTGCGGGAGCTCTCACCAATTATCGTACGAGCAGTACTTC.

This clone was seen just once. This sequence joins TRBV10-3 and TRBJ1-6, with D possibly being TRBD1 (5 bases). Trimming pared 8 bases from V and 0 bases from J, leaving 11 bases between. The CDR3 spans 15 residues. Germline V CDR1 and CDR2: ENHRY, SYGVKD. CDR3 coding DNA: TGTGCCATCTCCTCCGGGGGCTCCTATAATTCACCCCTCCACTTT. It translates to CAISSGGSYNSPLHF.

The rearrangement joins TRBV29-1 to TRBJ1-1, with D possibly TRBD1 on 6 matching bases. Trimming shortened V by 5 bases and J by 0 bases, and 13 bases separated the two germline ends. This CDR3 is 14 amino acids long. Looked up from germline, CDR1 is SQVTM and CDR2 is ANQGSEA. Here the CDR3 reads CSVQLGQLNTEAFF. In DNA, the CDR3 is TGCAGCGTTCAACTTGGACAGTTGAACACTGAAGCTTTCTTT.

The chain joins TRBV7-2 to TRBJ2-3, with 11 bases fitting TRBD2. The CDR3 is 17 residues long. Trimming took 5 bases from V and 2 from J; bases not matched to a gene: 9. Per the germline V gene, CDR1 is SGHTA and CDR2 is FQGNSA. CDR3 loop: CASSADLAGGLTDTQYF. The CDR3 DNA reads as TGTGCCAGCAGCGCAGACTTAGCGGGGGGGCTCACAGATACGCAGTATTTT. Together with reference TRBV7-2 and TRBJ2-3, the CDR3 gives the full variable domain: GAGVSQSPSNKVTEKGKDVELRCDPISGHTALYWYRQSLGQGLEFLIYFQGNSAPDKSGLPSDRFSAERTGGSVSTLTIQRTQQEDSAVYLCASSADLAGGLTDTQYFGPGTRLTVL.

The chain employs TRBV6-1 and TRBJ2-1, with D maybe TRBD1 (6 bases). Per germline, CDR1 MNHNS and CDR2 SASEGT. The germline V and J ends were trimmed by 5 bases and 5 bases, with 13 bases remaining between them. The CDR3 contains 14 residues. The CDR3 here is CASSKGQTNNEQFF. The CDR3 bases are TGTGCCAGCAGTAAAGGACAGACGAACAATGAGCAGTTCTTC.

The chain carries TRBV4-2 and TRBJ2-2; 7 nucleotides align to TRBD1. Germline values: CDR1 LGHNA, CDR2 YNFKEQ. The CDR3 totals 16 residues. With V trimmed by 4 bases and J by 1 base, 6 bases remained unmatched. The CDR3: CASSPPGQMNTGELFF. CDR3 coding DNA: TGTGCCAGCAGCCCACCGGGACAGATGAACACCGGGGAGCTGTTTTTT.

V gene TRBV30 combines with J gene TRBJ1-1; the D gene is possibly TRBD1 (6 bases). CDR1 is GTSNPN and CDR2 is SVGIG in the germline V gene (reference sequence). The CDR3 totals 14 residues. Trimming took off 2 bases at V and 2 bases at J, with 12 bases between the two ends. The CDR3 spells CAWSRVTGNTEAFF. In DNA form, the CDR3 reads TGTGCCTGGAGTCGCGTGACAGGAAACACTGAAGCTTTCTTT.

Concerning this clone: The junction departs from the called germline gene at one end, perhaps through a read error. The V call is TRBV5-1, the J call TRBJ1-2, with D possibly matching TRBD1 (5 bases). This CDR3 has 15 amino acids. Germline V gene sequence: CDR1 SGHRS, CDR2 YFSETQ. This CDR3 is CASSISQGYHYGYPF. Here the CDR3 DNA reads TGCGCCAGCAGCATATCGCAGGGTTACCACTATGGCTACCCCTTC.

V and J are TRBV15 and TRBJ1-4; 9 positions match TRBD1. This CDR3 has 16 residues. Germline CDR1 LNHNV, CDR2 YYDKDF (reference sequence). With V trimmed by 11 bases and J by 7 bases, 17 bases remained unmatched. The CDR3, as DNA: TGTGCCTCGTCCGGGACAGGGAATCGGGGAGGTGAAAAACTGTTTTTT. This translates into CASSGTGNRGGEKLFF.

The gene calls are TRBV7-9 and TRBJ2-7; D might be TRBD1 (6 bases). V was clipped by 1 base and J by 2 bases, with 15 bases between them. The CDR3 consists of 16 residues. Germline CDR1 reads SEHNR; CDR2 reads FQNEAQ (reference sequence). The CDR3, as DNA: TGTGCCAGCAGCTTAGTAACAGGGTTACAAGCCTACGAGCAGTACTTC. This sequence encodes CASSLVTGLQAYEQYF.

V gene TRBV28 combines with J gene TRBJ1-1, with D tentatively TRBD1 (5 bases). The CDR3 is 15 amino acids. V was clipped by 5 bases and J by 6 bases, with 19 bases between them. CDR1 and CDR2 (germline): MDHEN, SYDVKM. The CDR3 nucleotides are TGTGCCAGCAGTGTCCGGGAGGGCATCAGGGCTGAAGCTTTCTTT. Its protein is CASSVREGIRAEAFF.

The V call is TRBV27, the J call TRBJ2-1; weak D call: TRBD1 (7 bases). Germline V gene data show CDR1 as MNHEY and CDR2 as SMNVEV (reference sequence). V was trimmed by 5 bases and J by 4 bases, leaving 15 bases between them. This CDR3 has 15 residues. The CDR3 region has the DNA TGTGCCAGCAGTAACGGAGGGGGACAGTACAATGAGCAGTTCTTC. This translates into CASSNGGGQYNEQFF.

This clone was counted a single time. The V call is TRBV6-5, the J call TRBJ2-7; D may be TRBD2 (5 bases). The CDR3 covers 12 residues. Germline CDR1 MNHEY, CDR2 SVGAGI. Trimming left V 6 bases short and J 5 bases short, with 11 bases between. The CDR3 here is CASRGSVHEQYF. CDR3 bases: TGTGCCAGCAGGGGGAGCGTTCACGAGCAGTACTTC.

J is TRBJ2-3 and V is TRBV5-4, with 15 positions matching TRBD2. Trimming took 0 bases from V and 5 from J; bases not matched to a gene: 7. Germline V gene lookup returns CDR1 SGHNT and CDR2 YYREEE (reference sequence). The CDR3 is made up of 18 amino acids. CDR3 sequence (DNA): TGTGCCAGCAGCTTGGCGTGGACTAGCGGGGGGGCCCTAGATACGCAGTATTTT. This sequence encodes CASSLAWTSGGALDTQYF.

This chain joins TRBV11-2 and TRBJ2-1; 14 bases are shared with TRBD2. Germline V gene data show CDR1 as SGHAT and CDR2 as FQNNGV. V shed 0 bases, J shed 7 bases, and the junction held 8 bases outside the gene matches. This CDR3 has 18 amino acids. CDR3 coding DNA: TGTGCCAGCAGCTTAGAGGGGGGACTAGCGGGAGTGGGGAATGAGCAGTTCTTC. As protein: CASSLEGGLAGVGNEQFF.

The rearrangement uses TRBV11-1 and TRBJ1-6; D remains ambiguous. V was shortened by 5 bases and J by 9 bases, with 11 bases between the two germline ends. CDR3 length equals 13 residues. Germline CDR1 reads SGHAT; CDR2 reads FQDESV (reference sequence). CDR3 sequence (DNA): TGTGCCAGCAGCACCTCTTTCGGTTCACCCCTCCACTTT. Translating it yields CASSTSFGSPLHF.

The chain uses TRBV5-4 and TRBJ1-6; D ambiguous. CDR3 length: 16 amino acids. V was pared by 4 bases and J by 0 bases, with 11 bases between. The germline gives CDR1 SGHNT, CDR2 YYREEE (reference sequence). This chain's CDR3 is CASSPAGSSYNSPLHF. The CDR3 region has the DNA TGTGCCAGCAGCCCTGCGGGGTCCTCCTATAATTCACCCCTCCACTTT.

V usage is TRBV11-2 and J usage is TRBJ2-2; maybe TRBD1 (6 bases). V was clipped by 4 bases and J by 4 bases, with 13 bases between them. Germline CDR1 is SGHAT and CDR2 is FQNNGV. This CDR3 comprises 15 residues. The CDR3 protein is CASSSSGTLTGELFF. The CDR3, as DNA: TGTGCCAGCAGCTCCTCCGGGACACTCACCGGGGAGCTGTTTTTT.